These 14 T cell receptor beta chains were sequenced from one sample in a study of blood T cell repertoires in COVID-19. Data came from immunoSEQ multiplex PCR; TCRdb stores just in-frame clones and leaves some out. The sample consists of about 85,000 clones, roughly 87% of them appearing once. Sequencing used peripheral blood. These receptors were collected from a man between 60 and 70 years old with acute or convalescent COVID-19.

As to this clone: An end of the junction differs from the germline gene, which may be a read error. Other DNA sequences in the sample encode the same CDR3. The genes are TRBV25-1 and TRBJ2-6; 7 nucleotides match TRBD1. The V gene's germline CDR1 is MGHDK and CDR2 SYGVNS. CDR3 size: 16 residues. In nucleotides, the CDR3 is TGTGCCAGCAGTGTAGGGGGCTTATCTGGGGCCAACGTCCTGACTTTT. Translation: CASSVGGLSGANVLTF.

The chain uses TRBV29-1 and TRBJ1-1; no reliable D call. CDR1 SQVTM and CDR2 ANQGSEA come from the germline V gene. Between the trimmed V and J ends, which lost 4 bases and 5 bases, there was a span of 11 bases. The CDR3 loop spans 12 amino acids. The CDR3 nucleotides read TGCAGCGTTGGGGCCAGTTTGACTGAAGCTTTCTTT. Protein sequence: CSVGASLTEAFF.

This sequence joins TRBV11-3 and TRBJ2-1; D is ambiguous. The CDR3 runs 14 residues. Per germline, CDR1 SGHNT and CDR2 YENEEA. V lost 5 bases to trimming and J lost 9 bases, with 17 bases between them. As DNA, the CDR3 is TGTGCCAGCAGCCTATCATGGTCTGGCGGTGAGCAGTTCTTC. This sequence encodes CASSLSWSGGEQFF.

CDR3 nucleotides: TGTGCCAGTAGTATAGGAGGTAGTATCGCGCAGTTCTTC. Translation gives CASSIGGSIAQFF. The V gene is TRBV19, the J gene TRBJ2-1; D gene ambiguous. The germline V gene has CDR1 LNHDA and CDR2 SQIVND (reference sequence). Trimming took 1 base from V and 12 from J, leaving 13 bases between them. The CDR3 has 13 amino acids.

V and J are TRBV21-1 and TRBJ1-4. TRBV21-1 is an annotated pseudogene. The CDR3 runs to 17 residues. CDR3 sequence reads: CASSTLLGRLYNEKLFF. The CDR3 DNA sequence: TGTGCCAGCAGCACTCTTTTAGGGAGACTGTATAATGAAAAACTGTTTTTT.

This chain connects TRBV28 to TRBJ1-3; unclear D gene. CDR3 length: 11 amino acids. Trimming took 7 bases from V and 3 from J, leaving 4 bases between them. Germline V CDR1 and CDR2: MDHEN, SYDVKM. The CDR3 reads CASIRGNTIYF. Written as DNA, the CDR3 is TGTGCCAGCATCCGTGGAAACACCATATATTTT.

The chain recombines TRBV6-5 with TRBJ1-2; 12 bases match TRBD1. The CDR3 spans 15 residues. The trim removed 7 bases at V and 8 bases at J, leaving 11 bases unmatched. Per the germline V gene, CDR1 is MNHEY and CDR2 is SVGAGI. This CDR3 reads CASKSPGTGGGGYTF. CDR3 in DNA: TGTGCCAGCAAATCTCCCGGGACAGGGGGCGGGGGCTACACCTTC.

V usage is TRBV10-3 and J usage is TRBJ1-2; 7 positions agree with TRBD1. The V gene's germline CDR1 is ENHRY and CDR2 SYGVKD. The CDR3 spans 13 residues. The junction had 8 bases not matched to a gene; V was cut back by 5 bases and J by 8 bases. The CDR3 spells CAISLTGADGYTF. CDR3 DNA sequence: TGTGCCATCAGTCTAACAGGGGCGGACGGCTACACCTTC.

The chain combines TRBV13 with TRBJ2-7; TRBD1 matches 7 bases. Losses at the gene ends were 8 bases for V and 2 bases for J; bases not matched to a gene: 9. Germline loops: CDR1 PRHDT, CDR2 FYEKMQ (reference sequence). The CDR3 sequence is 14 residues long. The CDR3: CASPTGAIAYEQYF. CDR3 in DNA: TGTGCCAGCCCTACAGGGGCGATAGCCTACGAGCAGTACTTC.

The J gene is TRBJ1-1, the V gene TRBV5-6; TRBD1 agrees at 7 bases. The CDR3 sequence is 14 residues long. Germline CDR1 is SGHDT and CDR2 is YYEEEE. V shed 0 bases and J 1 base; nucleotides not matched to a gene: 0. CDR3 DNA: TGTGCCAGCAGCTTGGACAGGGGGAACACTGAAGCTTTCTTT. Protein sequence: CASSLDRGNTEAFF.

This chain links TRBV6-2 or TRBV6-3 with TRBJ1-5; D is possibly TRBD1 (5 bases). Germline V gene lookup returns CDR1 MNHEY and CDR2 SVGEGT. V was clipped by 5 bases and J by 5 bases, with 16 bases between them. The CDR3 loop spans 15 amino acids. The CDR3 here is CASSPSRGMDQPQHF. In nucleotides, the CDR3 is TGTGCCAGCAGTCCCTCGCGGGGGATGGATCAGCCCCAGCATTTT.

The chain is built from TRBV24-1 and TRBJ2-7, with 9 bases that match TRBD1. The germline V gene has CDR1 KGHDR and CDR2 SFDVKD. The CDR3 consists of 16 residues. Unmatched junction bases numbered 8, after V lost 2 bases and J lost 4 bases. The CDR3: CATSDSSTGGRYEQYF. CDR3 coding DNA: TGTGCCACCAGTGATTCGTCTACAGGGGGCCGTTACGAGCAGTACTTC.

The chain is built from TRBV30 and TRBJ1-2, with TRBD1 identical over 8 bases. Trimming at V came to 0 bases and at J to 8 bases, leaving 8 bases not matched to a gene. From germline, CDR1 is GTSNPN and CDR2 SVGIG (reference sequence). This CDR3 is built from 14 residues. The chain's CDR3 is CAWSVTGGRIGYTF. CDR3 DNA: TGTGCCTGGAGTGTAACAGGGGGTAGGATAGGCTACACCTTC.

This chain joins TRBV11-1 and TRBJ2-3; 11 nucleotides match TRBD2. The trim removed 5 bases at V and 2 bases at J, leaving 6 bases unmatched. CDR1 and CDR2 from the germline V gene are SGHAT and FQDESV (reference sequence). The length of the CDR3 is 16 residues. The CDR3 loop is CASSALAGGNTDTQYF. The CDR3 DNA reads TGTGCCAGCAGCGCCCTAGCGGGGGGTAACACAGATACGCAGTATTTT.